These T cell receptor beta chains were read from a single sample in a study of radiotherapy plus CTLA-4 blockade in lung cancer. Clones were sequenced by immunoSEQ multiplex PCR, and TCRdb holds only the in-frame ones, with some missing. Among some 110,000 clones listed, under 90% were seen once. The specimen comprised peripheral blood, sampled from a patient treated with radiotherapy plus ipilimumab. The receptor source for this set is a human donor with non-small cell lung cancer that progressed on radiotherapy plus ipilimumab. Some clones in this sample may be carry-over from other donors' samples. CDR3s include the opening cysteine and the closing phenylalanine or tryptophan. Some rows mark clone size as missing; the rest say once, few, many or name a class of expanded clone.

J gene | clone size | V gene | CDR3 protein
TRBJ2-7 | NA | TRBV10-3 | CATGGYEQYF
TRBJ1-2 | few | TRBV7-2 | CASSLATLNYGYTF
TRBJ1-3 | NA | TRBV11-2 | CASSSGLSGNTIYF
TRBJ1-1 | NA | TRBV29-1 | CSVGSTEAFF
TRBJ2-1 | NA | TRBV7-3 | CASSLGLAGASNEQFF
TRBJ1-3 | NA | TRBV29-1 | CSGFTTGSGGNTIYF
TRBJ1-4 | NA | TRBV19 | CASLPPGTENEKLFF
TRBJ2-1 | once | TRBV2 | CASSPYNEQFF
TRBJ1-1 | NA | TRBV20-1 | CSGWENTEAFF
TRBJ2-2 | NA | TRBV5-1 | CASSLAEGGELFF
TRBJ2-3 | NA | TRBV12-5 | CASGSAGSVDTQYF
TRBJ1-3 | few | TRBV12-1 | CASSIQQLGNTIYF
TRBJ2-7 | NA | TRBV2 | CASSTGHYEQYF
TRBJ2-5 | NA | TRBV7-9 | CASSLIEQETQYF
TRBJ2-5 | NA | TRBV7-2 | CASSPYGAGETQYF
TRBJ1-1 | NA | TRBV11-2 | CASSLMVEAFF
TRBJ1-1 | NA | TRBV5-6 | CASSVSIRELNTEAFF
TRBJ2-1 | NA | TRBV2 | CASSDRGPFF
TRBJ2-5 | NA | TRBV4-2 | CASSQVTRQETQYF
TRBJ2-5 | NA | TRBV12-5 | CASGLASGLSDLSTQYF
TRBJ2-2 | NA | TRBV19 | CASSRQAGELFF
TRBJ2-6 | NA | TRBV19 | CASSISGSGANVLTF
TRBJ1-3 | NA | TRBV19 | CASNLGHTIYF
TRBJ2-7 | NA | TRBV7-2 | CASSWAGRPEYEQYF
TRBJ2-2 | once | TRBV6-4 | CASSDSGGPSGSGELFF
TRBJ2-7 | NA | TRBV7-6 | CASSLAQGRGYEQYF
TRBJ1-3 | NA | TRBV5-7 | CASSLVRNTIYF
TRBJ1-1 | NA | TRBV7-7 | CASSPGQGSAEAFF
TRBJ1-3 | NA | TRBV18 | CASSPTRGSGNTIYF
TRBJ1-6 | NA | TRBV5-5 | CASSLDPGGNSPLHF
TRBJ1-2 | NA | TRBV9 | CASSAGRPEHGYTF